These 10 T cell receptor beta chains came from one sample sequenced in a study of blood T cell repertoires in COVID-19. Data came from immunoSEQ multiplex PCR; TCRdb stores just in-frame clones and leaves some out. This sample has some 100,000 clones, with about 86% found just once. Sequenced: PBMCs or T cells enriched from blood (not recorded which). The receptor set was obtained from a woman between 45 and 65 years old who had recovered from COVID-19.

The chain is built from TRBV4-1 and TRBJ1-1; D ambiguous. The germline V gene has CDR1 MGHRA and CDR2 YSYEKL. This CDR3 is built from 16 residues. Trimming took off 3 bases at V and 11 bases at J, with 25 bases between the two ends. DNA of the CDR3: TGCGCCAGCAGCCAGACTAGATATGGAGAAGTAGGCATGGCTTTCTTT. Translating it yields CASSQTRYGEVGMAFF.

V and J are TRBV14 and TRBJ2-5; 7 nucleotides match TRBD1. Trimming at V came to 3 bases and at J to 2 bases, leaving 9 bases not matched to a gene. This CDR3 region has 16 residues. Per germline, CDR1 SGHDN and CDR2 FVKESK. In nucleotides, the CDR3 is TGTGCCAGCAGCCAGTTCCCGGGACAGATTCAAGAGACCCAGTACTTC. It translates to CASSQFPGQIQETQYF.

The rearrangement joins TRBV11-2 to TRBJ2-7; 7 bases are a match to TRBD2. CDR3 length: 15 residues. Germline CDR1 SGHAT, CDR2 FQNNGV. The V and J ends lost 3 bases and 6 bases, in that order; junction bases with no gene match: 11. This CDR3 is CASSFPAGGGTEQYF. The CDR3, as DNA: TGTGCCAGCAGCTTCCCCGCCGGGGGAGGGACCGAGCAGTACTTC.

The rearrangement links TRBV12-3 or TRBV12-4 to TRBJ2-3; D call uncertain. The V end lost 2 bases, the J end lost 4 bases, and 4 bases lay between the germline ends. The CDR3 extends over 12 amino acids. The CDR3 is CASSLRADTQYF. DNA for the CDR3: TGTGCCAGCAGTTTACGCGCAGATACGCAGTATTTT.

J is TRBJ1-1 and V is TRBV23-1; 8 nucleotides align to TRBD1. TRBV23-1 counts as an open reading frame of uncertain function. CDR3 length: 15 amino acids. V was pared by 4 bases and J by 3 bases, with 7 bases of the junction left unmatched. CDR3 loop: CASSLFGQGDTEAFF. The CDR3, as DNA: TGCGCCAGCAGTCTATTCGGACAGGGAGACACTGAAGCTTTCTTT.

This clone was recorded a few times. The chain joins TRBV4-1 to TRBJ1-3, with TRBD1 matching over 9 bases. CDR1 MGHRA and CDR2 YSYEKL come from the germline V gene. This CDR3 contains 15 residues. After removal of 0 bases from V and 8 bases from J, the junction contained 5 bases not matched to a gene. The CDR3 region is CASSQEDRGSDTIYF. The CDR3 coding sequence is TGCGCCAGCAGCCAAGAGGACAGGGGCTCGGACACCATATATTTT.

V and J are TRBV15 and TRBJ2-4, with D possibly TRBD2 on 5 matching bases. There are 13 residues in the CDR3. V lost 2 bases and J lost 9, with 11 bases in between. Germline V gene lookup returns CDR1 LNHNV and CDR2 YYDKDF (reference sequence). CDR3 DNA: TGTGCCACCAGCAGAAAAATTGAGGGCATTCAGTACTTC. This translates into CATSRKIEGIQYF.

The chain joins TRBV4-1 to TRBJ1-2; tentative D call: TRBD1 (6 bases). Germline-derived CDR1 and CDR2 are MGHRA and YSYEKL. The CDR3 has 17 amino acids. V shed 2 bases and J shed 3 bases, with 19 bases lying between them. The CDR3 DNA reads as TGCGCCAGCAGCCAACAGGGGTGGCTTGGGGGAGACTATGGCTACACCTTC. It is translated as CASSQQGWLGGDYGYTF.

The CDR3 loop reads CASSSEGGYTF. The CDR3 bases are TGTGCCAGCAGTTCTGAGGGAGGCTACACCTTC. The V call is TRBV27, the J call TRBJ1-2; unclear D gene. Per the germline V gene, CDR1 is MNHEY and CDR2 is SMNVEV (reference sequence). The CDR3 extends over 11 amino acids. Trimming took off 4 bases at V and 8 bases at J, with 8 bases between the two ends.

This chain links TRBV3-1 (or the pseudogene TRBV3-2) with TRBJ1-3; tentatively, D is TRBD1 (5 bases). The V and J ends lost 2 bases and 4 bases respectively, with 9 bases between them. Germline V gene sequence: CDR1 LGHDT, CDR2 YNNKEL (reference sequence). The CDR3 covers 14 residues. The CDR3: CASSQQGAGNTIYF. CDR3 DNA sequence: TGTGCCAGCAGCCAACAGGGTGCAGGAAACACCATATATTTT.